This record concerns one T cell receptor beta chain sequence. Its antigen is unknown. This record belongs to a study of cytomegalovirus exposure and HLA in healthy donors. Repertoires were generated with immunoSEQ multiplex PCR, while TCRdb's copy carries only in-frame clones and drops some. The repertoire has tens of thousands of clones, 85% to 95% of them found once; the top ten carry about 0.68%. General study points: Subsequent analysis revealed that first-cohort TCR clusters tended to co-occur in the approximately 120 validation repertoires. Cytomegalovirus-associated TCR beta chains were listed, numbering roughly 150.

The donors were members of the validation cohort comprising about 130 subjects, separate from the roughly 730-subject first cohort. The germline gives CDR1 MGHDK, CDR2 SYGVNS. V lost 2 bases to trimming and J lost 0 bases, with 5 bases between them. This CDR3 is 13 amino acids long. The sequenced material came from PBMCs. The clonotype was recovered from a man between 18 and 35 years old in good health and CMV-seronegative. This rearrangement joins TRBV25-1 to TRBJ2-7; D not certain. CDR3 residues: CASSEDTSYEQYF. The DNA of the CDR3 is TGTGCCAGCAGTGAAGACACCTCCTACGAGCAGTACTTC.